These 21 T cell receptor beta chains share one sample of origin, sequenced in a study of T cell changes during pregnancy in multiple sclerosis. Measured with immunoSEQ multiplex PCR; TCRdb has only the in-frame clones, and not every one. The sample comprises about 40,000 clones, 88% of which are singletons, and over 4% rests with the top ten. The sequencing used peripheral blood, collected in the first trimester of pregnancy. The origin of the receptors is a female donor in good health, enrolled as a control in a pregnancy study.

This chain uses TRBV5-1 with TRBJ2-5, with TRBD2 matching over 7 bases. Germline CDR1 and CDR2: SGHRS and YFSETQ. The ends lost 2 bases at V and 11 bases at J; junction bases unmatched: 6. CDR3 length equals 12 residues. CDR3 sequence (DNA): TGCGCCAGCAGCTTTGGGGGAGGGGAGCAGTACTTC. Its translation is CASSFGGGEQYF.

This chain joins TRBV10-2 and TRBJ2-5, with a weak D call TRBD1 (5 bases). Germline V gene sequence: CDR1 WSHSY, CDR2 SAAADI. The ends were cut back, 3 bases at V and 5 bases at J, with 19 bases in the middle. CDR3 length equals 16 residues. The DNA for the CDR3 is TGCGCCAGCAGTGAAGACCCCAGGGTGGCAGGGGAGACCCAGTACTTC. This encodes CASSEDPRVAGETQYF.

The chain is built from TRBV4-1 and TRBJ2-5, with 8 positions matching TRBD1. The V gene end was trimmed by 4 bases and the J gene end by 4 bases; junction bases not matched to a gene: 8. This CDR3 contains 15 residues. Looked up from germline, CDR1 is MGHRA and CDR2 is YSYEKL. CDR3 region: CASSLNGQGPETQYF. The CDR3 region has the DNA TGCGCCAGCAGCCTGAACGGACAGGGTCCAGAGACCCAGTACTTC.

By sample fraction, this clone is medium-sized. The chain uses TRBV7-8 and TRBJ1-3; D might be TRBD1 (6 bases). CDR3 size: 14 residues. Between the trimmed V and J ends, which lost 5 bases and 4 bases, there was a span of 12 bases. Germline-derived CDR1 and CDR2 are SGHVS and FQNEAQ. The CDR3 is CASSIGTSGNTIYF. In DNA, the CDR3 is TGTGCCAGCAGCATAGGGACATCCGGAAACACCATATATTTT.

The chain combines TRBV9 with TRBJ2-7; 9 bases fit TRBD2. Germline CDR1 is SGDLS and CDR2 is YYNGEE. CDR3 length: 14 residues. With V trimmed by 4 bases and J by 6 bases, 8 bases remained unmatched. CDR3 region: CASSPSGGGAEQYF. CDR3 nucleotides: TGTGCCAGCAGCCCTTCGGGCGGGGGGGCCGAGCAGTACTTC.

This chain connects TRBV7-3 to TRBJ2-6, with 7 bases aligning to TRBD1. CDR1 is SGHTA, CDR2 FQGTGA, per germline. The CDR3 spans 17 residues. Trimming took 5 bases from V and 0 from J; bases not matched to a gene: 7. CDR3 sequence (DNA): TGTGCCAGCAGCCCCGGGACAGCAACCTCTGGGGCCAACGTCCTGACTTTC. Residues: CASSPGTATSGANVLTF. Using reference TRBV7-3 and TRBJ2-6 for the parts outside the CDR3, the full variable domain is GAGVSQTPSNKVTEKGKYVELRCDPISGHTALYWYRQSLGQGPEFLIYFQGTGAADDSGLPNDRFFAVRPEGSVSTLKIQRTERGDSAVYLCASSPGTATSGANVLTFGAGSRLTVL.

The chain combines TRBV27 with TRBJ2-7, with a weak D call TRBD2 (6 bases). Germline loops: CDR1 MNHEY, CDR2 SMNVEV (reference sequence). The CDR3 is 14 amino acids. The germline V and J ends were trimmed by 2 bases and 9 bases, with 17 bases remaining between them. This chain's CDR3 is CASSLNVKGEVQYF. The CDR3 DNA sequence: TGTGCCAGCAGTTTAAATGTAAAAGGGGAGGTGCAGTACTTC.

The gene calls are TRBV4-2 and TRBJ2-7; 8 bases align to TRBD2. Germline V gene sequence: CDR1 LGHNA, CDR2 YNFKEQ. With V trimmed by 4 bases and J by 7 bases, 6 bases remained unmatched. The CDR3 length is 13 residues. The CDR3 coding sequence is TGTGCCAGCAGCCCCACTAGCGGTAGAGAGCAGTACTTC. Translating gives CASSPTSGREQYF.

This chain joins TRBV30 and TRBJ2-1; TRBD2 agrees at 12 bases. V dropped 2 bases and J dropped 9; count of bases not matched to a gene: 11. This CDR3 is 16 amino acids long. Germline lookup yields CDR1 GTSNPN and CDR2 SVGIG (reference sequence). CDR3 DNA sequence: TGTGCCTGGAGTCCTTCCGGGACTAGCGGGTCCCGTGAGCAGTTCTTC. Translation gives CAWSPSGTSGSREQFF.

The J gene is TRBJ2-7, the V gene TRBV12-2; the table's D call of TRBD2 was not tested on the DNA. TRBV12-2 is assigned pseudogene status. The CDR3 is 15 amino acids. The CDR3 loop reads CASRLAGTSPYEQYF. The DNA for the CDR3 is TGTGCAAGTCGCTTAGCCGGGACTTCCCCCTACGAGCAGTACTTC.

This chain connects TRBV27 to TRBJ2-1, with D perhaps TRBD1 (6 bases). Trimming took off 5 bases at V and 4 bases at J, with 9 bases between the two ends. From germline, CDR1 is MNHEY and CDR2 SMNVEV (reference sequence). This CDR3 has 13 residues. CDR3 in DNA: TGTGCCAGCAGTGGTACAGGGTACAATGAGCAGTTCTTC. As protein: CASSGTGYNEQFF.

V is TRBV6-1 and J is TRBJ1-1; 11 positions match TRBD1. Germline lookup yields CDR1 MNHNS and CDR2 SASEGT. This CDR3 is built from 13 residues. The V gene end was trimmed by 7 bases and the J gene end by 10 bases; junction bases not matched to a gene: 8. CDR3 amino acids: CASKVDRGRRAFF. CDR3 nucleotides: TGTGCCAGCAAAGTGGACAGGGGGCGCCGAGCTTTCTTT.

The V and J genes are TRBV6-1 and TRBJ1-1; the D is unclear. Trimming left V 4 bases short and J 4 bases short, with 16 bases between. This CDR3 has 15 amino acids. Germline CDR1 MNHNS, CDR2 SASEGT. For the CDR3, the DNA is TGTGCCAGCAGTGTAACGGTTAGATCGAGCACTGAAGCTTTCTTT. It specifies CASSVTVRSSTEAFF.

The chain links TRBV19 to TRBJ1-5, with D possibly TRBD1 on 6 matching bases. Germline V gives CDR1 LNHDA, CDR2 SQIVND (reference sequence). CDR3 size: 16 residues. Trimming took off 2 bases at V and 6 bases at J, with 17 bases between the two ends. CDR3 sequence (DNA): TGTGCCAGTAGTATAAAGGGGGTTCAGAAATCTCAGCCCCAGCATTTT. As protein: CASSIKGVQKSQPQHF.

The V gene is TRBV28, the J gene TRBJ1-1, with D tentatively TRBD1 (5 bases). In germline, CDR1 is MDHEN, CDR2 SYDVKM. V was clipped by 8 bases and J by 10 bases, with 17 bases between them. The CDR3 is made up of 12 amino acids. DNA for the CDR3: TGTGCCAGCCTGTCGATGGGGGGTCGAGCTTTCTTT. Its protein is CASLSMGGRAFF.

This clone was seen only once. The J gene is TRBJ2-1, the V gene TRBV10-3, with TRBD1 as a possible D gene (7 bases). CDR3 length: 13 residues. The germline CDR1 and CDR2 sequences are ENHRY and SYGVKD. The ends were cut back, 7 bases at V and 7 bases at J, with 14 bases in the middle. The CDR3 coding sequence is TGTGCCATCAATGCGGGACAGTGGAATGAGCAGTTCTTC. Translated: CAINAGQWNEQFF.

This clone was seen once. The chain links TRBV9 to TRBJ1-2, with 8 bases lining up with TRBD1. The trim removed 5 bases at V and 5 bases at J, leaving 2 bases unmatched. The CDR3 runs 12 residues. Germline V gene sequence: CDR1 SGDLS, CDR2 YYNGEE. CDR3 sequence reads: CASRDRVYGYTF. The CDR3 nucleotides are TGTGCCAGCAGGGACAGGGTTTATGGCTACACCTTC. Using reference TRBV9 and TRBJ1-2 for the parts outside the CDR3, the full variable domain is DSGVTQTPKHLITATGQRVTLRCSPRSGDLSVYWYQQSLDQGLQFLIQYYNGEERAKGNILERFSAQQFPDLHSELNLSSLELGDSALYFCASRDRVYGYTFGSGTRLTVV.

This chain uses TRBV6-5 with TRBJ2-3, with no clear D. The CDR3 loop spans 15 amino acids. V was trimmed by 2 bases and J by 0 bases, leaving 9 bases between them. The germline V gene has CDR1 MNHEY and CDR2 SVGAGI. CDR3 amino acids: CASSYSADSTDTQYF. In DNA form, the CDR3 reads TGTGCCAGCAGTTACAGCGCAGACAGCACAGATACGCAGTATTTT.

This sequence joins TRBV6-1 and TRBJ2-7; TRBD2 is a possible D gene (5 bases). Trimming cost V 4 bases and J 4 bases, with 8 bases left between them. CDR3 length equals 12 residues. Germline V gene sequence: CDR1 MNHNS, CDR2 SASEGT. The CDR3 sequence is CASSVEGYEQYF. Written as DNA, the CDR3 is TGTGCCAGCAGTGTTGAGGGTTACGAGCAGTACTTC.

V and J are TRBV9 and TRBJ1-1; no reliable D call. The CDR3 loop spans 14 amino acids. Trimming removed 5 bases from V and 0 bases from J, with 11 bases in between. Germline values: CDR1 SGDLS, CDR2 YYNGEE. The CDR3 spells CASSPIVMNTEAFF. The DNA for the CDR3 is TGTGCCAGCAGTCCGATAGTAATGAACACTGAAGCTTTCTTT.

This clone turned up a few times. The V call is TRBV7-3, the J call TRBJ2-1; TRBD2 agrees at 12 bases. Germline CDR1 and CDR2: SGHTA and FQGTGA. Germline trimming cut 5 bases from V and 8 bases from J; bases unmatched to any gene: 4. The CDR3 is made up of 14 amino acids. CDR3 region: CASSDRTSGDEQFF. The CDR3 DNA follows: TGTGCCAGCAGCGACAGGACTAGCGGGGATGAGCAGTTCTTC.